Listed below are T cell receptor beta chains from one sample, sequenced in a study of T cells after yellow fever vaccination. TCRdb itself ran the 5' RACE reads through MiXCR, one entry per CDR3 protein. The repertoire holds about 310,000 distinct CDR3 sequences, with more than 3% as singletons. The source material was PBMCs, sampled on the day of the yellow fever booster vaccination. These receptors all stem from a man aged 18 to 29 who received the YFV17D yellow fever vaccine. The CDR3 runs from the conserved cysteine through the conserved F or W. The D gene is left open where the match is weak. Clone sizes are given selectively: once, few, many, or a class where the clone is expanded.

DNA: TGTGCCAGCTCCCCGATTGGGGACACTGAAGCTTTCTTT
CDR3: CASSPIGDTEAFF
J: TRBJ1-1
V: TRBV14
D: -
size: many

DNA: TGTGCCAGCAGCTCTTGGAGGGCAGGAACACACTCTGGAAACACCATATATTTT
CDR3: CASSSWRAGTHSGNTIYF
J: TRBJ1-3
V: TRBV7-8
D: -
size: few

DNA: TGTGCCAGCAGTCCGGACAGGGAGCAGTACTTC
CDR3: CASSPDREQYF
J: TRBJ2-7
V: TRBV6-6
D: TRBD1
size: many

DNA: TGCGCCAGCAGCTCGGGACAGATGAACACTGAAGCTTTCTTT
CDR3: CASSSGQMNTEAFF
J: TRBJ1-1
V: TRBV5-1
D: TRBD1
size: many

DNA: TGCAGCGTTGGCGGGGGTGAGCAGTTCTTC
CDR3: CSVGGGEQFF
J: TRBJ2-1
V: TRBV29-1
D: TRBD2
size: many

DNA: TGTGCCAGCAGCCAAGGATTTCCACCCCTCCACTTT
CDR3: CASSQGFPPLHF
J: TRBJ1-6
V: TRBV3-1
D: -
size: -

DNA: TGTGCCAGCAGCCATCTGGGAGAGGGGCCTGAGCAGTTCTTC
CDR3: CASSHLGEGPEQFF
J: TRBJ2-1
V: TRBV4-2
D: -
size: few

DNA: TGCAGTGCCCGCCGGACTAGCGGGGACAGGTTTTCCTACAATGAGCAGTTCTTC
CDR3: CSARRTSGDRFSYNEQFF
J: TRBJ2-1
V: TRBV20-1
D: TRBD2
size: -

DNA: TGCGCCAGCAGCACTCGGACAGGCTCTGGAAACACCATATATTTT
CDR3: CASSTRTGSGNTIYF
J: TRBJ1-3
V: TRBV5-1
D: TRBD1
size: few

DNA: TGTGCCAGCAGTCCCCGGGGAGGACACAACACCGGGGAGCTGTTTTTT
CDR3: CASSPRGGHNTGELFF
J: TRBJ2-2
V: TRBV6-2/TRBV6-3
D: -
size: -

DNA: TGTGCCAGCAGCTTTCAAGGCGGTAGAGAAAAACTGTTTTTT
CDR3: CASSFQGGREKLFF
J: TRBJ1-4
V: TRBV7-2
D: -
size: -

DNA: TGTGCCAGCAGCCCCGAGGGGGGATCCTACAATGAGCAGTTCTTC
CDR3: CASSPEGGSYNEQFF
J: TRBJ2-1
V: TRBV7-6
D: -
size: many

DNA: TGTGCCAGCAGCTCCCGGGACAGGGAGGGCAAAAACATTCAGTACTTC
CDR3: CASSSRDREGKNIQYF
J: TRBJ2-4
V: TRBV12-3/TRBV12-4
D: TRBD1
size: few

DNA: TGTGCCAGCAAGGGAGCGGGAAAGATGGGTACGCAGTATTTT
CDR3: CASKGAGKMGTQYF
J: TRBJ2-3
V: TRBV9
D: TRBD2
size: few

DNA: TGTGCCACCGCGGGACTAGAGTACAATGAGCAGTTCTTC
CDR3: CATAGLEYNEQFF
J: TRBJ2-1
V: TRBV6-6
D: TRBD2
size: many

DNA: TGTGCTAGCAGCGACCTTGCGGCGGGGGGGAGCAATGAGCAGTTCTTC
CDR3: CASSDLAAGGSNEQFF
J: TRBJ2-1
V: TRBV7-7
D: TRBD2
size: few

DNA: TGTGCCAGCAGCCAGCCGGGACAGTTTGTCGAGCTGTTTTTT
CDR3: CASSQPGQFVELFF
J: TRBJ2-2
V: TRBV14
D: TRBD1
size: many

DNA: TGTGCCAGCAGCGCGCAGCGGGGGGTGTGGCAAGAGACCCAGTACTTC
CDR3: CASSAQRGVWQETQYF
J: TRBJ2-5
V: TRBV9
D: TRBD2
size: many

DNA: TGTGCCAGCACCCGGACAGGGGCGAATGAAAAACTGTTTTTT
CDR3: CASTRTGANEKLFF
J: TRBJ1-4
V: TRBV12-3/TRBV12-4
D: TRBD1
size: many

DNA: TGTGCCAGGGGGGGCACCGGGACAGAATTGAACAATGAGCAGTTCTTC
CDR3: CARGGTGTELNNEQFF
J: TRBJ2-1
V: TRBV21-1
D: -
size: few